Presented here are 16 T cell receptor beta chains from one specimen sequenced in a study of Graves' ophthalmopathy and Graves' hyperthyroidism. Using RNA transcripts, the TCR beta CDR3 regions were amplified. An initial RT-PCR round employing HTBI primers preceded a second-round multiplex PCR. TCRdb itself ran the multiplex PCR reads through MiXCR, one entry per CDR3 protein. In the table there are 600,000 to 700,000 distinct CDR3 sequences, roughly two fifths of which are singletons. The sequenced material came from peripheral blood. The receptors were gathered from an adult man with Graves' ophthalmopathy.

This clonotype was picked up one time. The chain combines TRBV12-3 or TRBV12-4 with TRBJ1-3; D uncertain. This CDR3 has 16 amino acids. With 6 bases removed from V and 0 bases from J, the gap between germline ends came to 15 bases. DNA for the CDR3: TGTGCCAGCAGCCTCCCTGGGAGCCTCTCTGGAAACACCATATATTTT. Its translation is CASSLPGSLSGNTIYF.

This clonotype was seen at least ten times. The rearrangement links TRBV7-6 to TRBJ2-7; D might be TRBD1 (6 bases). Germline loops: CDR1 SGHVS, CDR2 FNYEAQ. V shed 1 base and J shed 3 bases, with 16 bases lying between them. This CDR3 is 16 amino acids long. The CDR3 loop reads CASSLGAETGFYEQYF. DNA for the CDR3: TGTGCCAGCAGCTTAGGGGCCGAAACAGGGTTCTACGAGCAGTACTTC. Filled out from reference TRBV7-6 and TRBJ2-7, the complete variable domain reads GAGVSQSPRYKVTKRGQDVALRCDPISGHVSLYWYRQALGQGPEFLTYFNYEAQQDKSGLPNDRFSAERPEGSISTLTIQRTEQRDSAMYRCASSLGAETGFYEQYFGPGTRLTVT.

The sample holds many counts of this clonotype. The V and J genes are TRBV19 and TRBJ1-2, with D unclear. From germline, CDR1 is LNHDA and CDR2 SQIVND (reference sequence). Trimming pared 2 bases from V and 0 bases from J, leaving 10 bases between. This CDR3 has 15 residues. CDR3 amino acids: CASSIRADSNYGYTF. The CDR3 DNA follows: TGTGCCAGTAGTATAAGGGCAGATTCTAACTATGGCTACACCTTC.

This clonotype was counted ten times or more. The chain is built from TRBV20-1 and TRBJ1-1; a weak D match, TRBD1 (5 bases). V dropped 6 bases and J dropped 5 bases, with 16 bases sitting between them. CDR3 length: 13 residues. CDR1 and CDR2 from the germline V gene are DFQATT and SNEGSKA (reference sequence). CDR3 coding DNA: TGCAGTGCCACGAGGGGCTTTTCGACTGAAGCTTTCTTT. Protein product: CSATRGFSTEAFF.

This clonotype was counted a few times. This sequence joins TRBV2 and TRBJ1-5; 9 bases are shared with TRBD1. The V and J ends lost 1 base and 6 bases, in that order; junction bases with no gene match: 1. This CDR3 spans 14 amino acids. Germline assignment: CDR1 SNHLY and CDR2 FYNNEI. CDR3 protein: CASSEGTGAQPQHF. As DNA, the CDR3 is TGTGCCAGCAGTGAAGGGACAGGGGCTCAGCCCCAGCATTTT.

V usage is TRBV7-2 and J usage is TRBJ2-7; 8 bases align to TRBD2. The germline V gene has CDR1 SGHTA and CDR2 FQGNSA. The CDR3 has 17 amino acids. Losses at the gene ends were 2 bases for V and 5 bases for J; bases not matched to a gene: 14. CDR3 loop: CASSLREMAGGHNEQYF. In DNA form, the CDR3 reads TGTGCCAGCAGCTTACGAGAAATGGCGGGGGGCCACAACGAGCAGTACTTC.

The genes are TRBV25-1 and TRBJ2-7; TRBD1 agrees at 7 bases. The germline CDR1 and CDR2 sequences are MGHDK and SYGVNS. V shed 4 bases, J shed 3 bases, and the junction held 15 bases outside the gene matches. The CDR3 is made up of 17 amino acids. CDR3 residues: CASSAITPPGTDYEQYF. The CDR3 DNA follows: TGTGCCAGCAGTGCTATCACACCCCCCGGGACAGACTACGAGCAGTACTTC.

This clonotype was found once. The V gene is TRBV7-9, the J gene TRBJ1-1; the match to TRBD1 covers 9 bases. Looked up from germline, CDR1 is SEHNR and CDR2 is FQNEAQ (reference sequence). With 5 bases clipped from V and 7 bases from J, the junction kept 5 bases outside the gene matches. The CDR3 spans 13 residues. The CDR3 DNA is TGTGCCAGCAGCCAGACAGGGGGGGATGAAGCTTTCTTT. Its translation is CASSQTGGDEAFF.

The genes are TRBV29-1 and TRBJ1-2; the D gene is possibly TRBD1 (6 bases). V was cut by 0 bases and J by 7 bases, with 9 bases left in between. The CDR3 is made up of 12 amino acids. Germline V gene sequence: CDR1 SQVTM, CDR2 ANQGSEA. DNA of the CDR3: TGCAGCGTTGAAGACAGGGGAAGTGGCTACACCTTC. Its translation is CSVEDRGSGYTF.

Comment on this clonotype: A read error is possible here, since a much larger clone lies one base away. This chain uses TRBV10-3 with TRBJ1-6, with 10 bases that match TRBD1. The germline CDR1 and CDR2 sequences are ENHRY and SYGVKD. The CDR3 length is 13 residues. CDR3 sequence: CATGTGEASPPHF. The CDR3 DNA reads as TGTGCCACCGGGACAGGGGAGGCCTCACCCCCCCACTTT.

In its sample, this clonotype was seen once. A clone one base away is much larger, so this may be a read error. This chain uses TRBV7-8 with TRBJ2-7; TRBD2 agrees at 13 bases. This CDR3 region has 14 residues. Germline CDR1 reads SGHVS; CDR2 reads FQNEAQ. The trim removed 5 bases at V and 5 bases at J, leaving 3 bases unmatched. CDR3 amino acids: CASSAGLAGDEQYF. The CDR3 DNA follows: TGTGCCAGCAGCGCCGGACTAGCGGGAGACGAGCAGTACTTC.

The V gene is TRBV2, the J gene TRBJ2-5; unclear D gene. Germline V gene sequence: CDR1 SNHLY, CDR2 FYNNEI. V was cut by 11 bases and J by 9 bases, with 22 bases left in between. CDR3 length equals 13 residues. The CDR3 sequence is CALGREGNQPQYF. For the CDR3, the DNA is TGTGCCCTGGGAAGGGAAGGCAATCAGCCCCAGTACTTC.

This clonotype appeared many times. The chain links TRBV29-1 to TRBJ1-2, with D possibly TRBD1 on 5 matching bases. The V gene's germline CDR1 is SQVTM and CDR2 ANQGSEA. V lost 2 bases, J lost 4 bases, and 11 bases lay in between. This CDR3 comprises 13 residues. In nucleotides, the CDR3 is TGCAGCGTTGAATGGGGGTCCGTCTATGGCTACACCTTC. Translation gives CSVEWGSVYGYTF. Full variable domain (missing parts from reference TRBV29-1 and TRBJ1-2): SAVISQKPSRDICQRGTSLTIQCQVDSQVTMMFWYRQQPGQSLTLIATANQGSEATYESGFVIDKFPISRPNLTFSTLTVSNMSPEDSSIYLCSVEWGSVYGYTFGSGTRLTVV.

The sample holds a few counts of this clonotype. The gene calls are TRBV6-6 and TRBJ2-7, with 10 bases that match TRBD1. V was clipped by 6 bases and J by 0 bases; unmatched bases: 5. The V gene's germline CDR1 is MNHNY and CDR2 SVGAGI (reference sequence). The CDR3 extends over 15 amino acids. The CDR3 bases are TGTGCCAGCAGGACAAGGGACAGGGGCTCCTACGAGCAGTACTTC. Protein: CASRTRDRGSYEQYF.

This rearrangement joins TRBV4-2 to TRBJ2-7; maybe TRBD2 (7 bases). CDR1 LGHNA and CDR2 YNFKEQ come from the germline V gene. V gave up 0 bases and J gave up 7 bases, with 19 bases separating them. The CDR3 consists of 16 residues. The CDR3 DNA follows: TGTGCCAGCAGCCAAGAGCAGGGGAGGGGGACCTTGGAGCAGTACTTC. Amino acid sequence: CASSQEQGRGTLEQYF.

The chain is built from TRBV12-3 or TRBV12-4 and TRBJ1-6; 8 bases fit TRBD1. Trimming cost V 3 bases and J 13 bases; bases outside gene matches: 14. This CDR3 is 16 amino acids long. The CDR3 DNA is TGTGCCAGCAGTTTGTATTTGTGGGGACAGGCCATTCCCCTCCACTTT. Amino acid sequence: CASSLYLWGQAIPLHF.